This T cell receptor beta chain was captured in a study of kidney transplant recipient with SARS-CoV-2 infection. TCRdb re-derived calls from the reads in MiXCR, one entry per CDR3 protein. The data show some 220,000 distinct CDR3 sequences, with more than 25% seen just once and under 9.5% held by the top ten. As regards this clonotype: The junction departs from the called germline gene at one end, perhaps through a read error.

This clonotype was sampled from a male patient between 25 and 39 years old who had COVID-19 and was a kidney transplant recipient. Some T cells may be transferred from the graft donor. Sequencing was performed on a blood sample, taken at baseline and on roughly day 110 from a kidney transplant recipient.

Here the CDR3 DNA reads TGCAGTGCTCGAGCGGGGGGGGGTGAGCAGCTCTTC. It encodes CSARAGGGEQLF. The rearrangement links TRBV20-1 to TRBJ2-1, with 10 bases aligning to TRBD2. Looked up from germline, CDR1 is DFQATT and CDR2 is SNEGSKA (reference sequence). The CDR3 length is 12 residues.